This T cell receptor beta chain originates from a study of blood T cell repertoires in COVID-19. Study at large: PBMCs, B-cell-depleted T cells, or T cells were the source of the cDNA or gDNA that made up the material.

Per the original data handling: Amplification from reference gene primers served as the basis for estimated nucleated cell counts. Assay used: immunoSEQ multiplex PCR; TCRdb lists only in-frame clones, some missing. The DNA gave D and trimming, while V, J and clone size come from that table. The sample holds over 250,000 clones, less than 90% seen once. Recovered status applied to Cohort 3 donors who had two consecutive negative PCRs. It also applied to those with clearance or with symptom resolution. The sample comprised PBMCs or T cells enriched from blood (not recorded which). This receptor was taken from a woman aged 50 to 60 who had recovered from COVID-19.

CDR3 sequence: CASSPVSPNTEAFF. The CDR3 nucleotides are TGCGCCAGCAGCCCGGTTTCCCCGAACACTGAAGCTTTCTTT. The chain couples TRBV5-1 to TRBJ1-1; D gene unclear. Germline-derived CDR1 and CDR2 are SGHRS and YFSETQ. The CDR3 has 14 residues. Between the trimmed V and J ends, which lost 4 bases and 1 base, there was a span of 11 bases.